The 24 T cell receptor beta chains given below trace back to one sample, sequenced in a study of cytomegalovirus exposure and HLA in healthy donors. Method: immunoSEQ multiplex PCR; TCRdb's copy keeps in-frame clones and lacks some. The table shows roughly 200,000 clones, with roughly 80% occurring only once. Source material: PBMCs. These TCRs come from a woman aged 18-29 years in good health and CMV-seropositive.

The J gene is TRBJ2-3, the V gene TRBV4-1; 7 bases fit TRBD2. Germline CDR1 reads MGHRA; CDR2 reads YSYEKL. This CDR3 has 16 amino acids. V was pared by 5 bases and J by 0 bases, with 8 bases of the junction left unmatched. CDR3 sequence reads: CASSSPAGVSTDTQYF. The CDR3 bases are TGCGCCAGCAGCTCACCCGCGGGGGTGAGCACAGATACGCAGTATTTT.

The V call is TRBV9, the J call TRBJ1-3; 8 nucleotides agree with TRBD1. Trimming cost V 6 bases and J 4 bases; bases outside gene matches: 6. Germline V lookup: CDR1 SGDLS, CDR2 YYNGEE. The CDR3 spans 14 residues. CDR3 bases: TGTGCCAGCAACTCCGGGACAGGCGGAAACACCATATATTTT. Translated: CASNSGTGGNTIYF.

The chain joins TRBV7-2 to TRBJ1-1, with 7 bases fitting TRBD1. CDR1 and CDR2 (germline): SGHTA, FQGNSA. The junction had 7 bases not matched to a gene; V was cut back by 5 bases and J by 1 base. CDR3 size: 15 residues. CDR3 nucleotides: TGTGCCAGCAGCATCAGGGGGGCGGGGAACACTGAAGCTTTCTTT. Its translation is CASSIRGAGNTEAFF.

This chain joins TRBV5-5 and TRBJ1-6, with 8 bases identical to TRBD1. The CDR3 extends over 14 amino acids. The germline gives CDR1 SGHKS, CDR2 YYEKEE (reference sequence). The trim removed 5 bases at V and 9 bases at J, leaving 7 bases unmatched. The CDR3 here is CASRLDRVGSPLHF. CDR3 DNA sequence: TGTGCCAGCAGACTGGACAGGGTTGGTTCACCCCTCCACTTT.

The table lists this clone with a count of one. The rearrangement joins TRBV2 to TRBJ2-1; TRBD1 matches at 9 bases. V lost 7 bases to trimming and J lost 6 bases; unmatched junction nucleotides: 13. Germline CDR1 SNHLY, CDR2 FYNNEI. This CDR3 is built from 16 residues. The DNA of the CDR3 is TGTGCCAGCAACGAACTCCGGGACAGGGTTTTCAATGAGCAGTTCTTC. As protein: CASNELRDRVFNEQFF.

The V call is TRBV6-5, the J call TRBJ2-7, with 8 bases identical to TRBD1. The CDR3 has 13 residues. Germline values: CDR1 MNHEY, CDR2 SVGAGI. The junction had 5 bases not matched to a gene; V was cut back by 5 bases and J by 5 bases. The CDR3 coding sequence is TGTGCCAGCAGTGGACAGGGCCCCCACGAGCAGTACTTC. Its translation: CASSGQGPHEQYF.

V is TRBV15 and J is TRBJ1-1; the D gene is possibly TRBD1 (5 bases). Trimming took off 0 bases at V and 7 bases at J, with 12 bases between the two ends. Germline V lookup: CDR1 LNHNV, CDR2 YYDKDF (reference sequence). CDR3 length: 14 amino acids. CDR3: CATSRDVQGREAFF. For the CDR3, the DNA is TGTGCCACCAGCAGAGATGTCCAGGGCCGTGAAGCTTTCTTT.

This clone was recorded a few times. This chain uses TRBV19 with TRBJ2-7; D ambiguous. CDR3 length: 11 residues. The germline gives CDR1 LNHDA, CDR2 SQIVND (reference sequence). With 4 bases removed from V and 3 bases from J, the gap between germline ends came to 4 bases. The chain's CDR3 is CASSNGYEQYF. The CDR3 DNA reads TGTGCCAGTAGTAACGGCTACGAGCAGTACTTC.

The J gene is TRBJ2-3, the V gene TRBV7-2; 13 nucleotides align to TRBD2. Germline CDR1 and CDR2: SGHTA and FQGNSA. There are 14 residues in the CDR3. Losses at the gene ends were 7 bases for V and 4 bases for J; bases not matched to a gene: 2. The CDR3 spells CASILAGGADTQYF. The CDR3 nucleotides read TGTGCCAGCATACTAGCGGGGGGGGCAGATACGCAGTATTTT.

The CDR3 reads CASSLRGALYEQYF. The CDR3 region has the DNA TGTGCCAGCAGCTTACGGGGGGCTTTGTACGAGCAGTACTTC. V usage is TRBV11-2 and J usage is TRBJ2-7; maybe TRBD2 (7 bases). Germline loops: CDR1 SGHAT, CDR2 FQNNGV. V was cut by 2 bases and J by 4 bases, with 12 bases left in between. This CDR3 is built from 14 residues.

The genes are TRBV7-8 and TRBJ2-1; 10 positions match TRBD1. After removal of 1 base from V and 5 bases from J, the junction contained 5 bases not matched to a gene. This CDR3 spans 16 amino acids. Looked up from germline, CDR1 is SGHVS and CDR2 is FQNEAQ. CDR3 sequence (DNA): TGTGCCAGCAGCTTAGGCGGGACAGGGGCACACAATGAGCAGTTCTTC. Its protein is CASSLGGTGAHNEQFF.

The chain carries TRBV7-9 and TRBJ2-7, with D possibly being TRBD2 (6 bases). The length of the CDR3 is 15 residues. Trimming stripped 1 base from V and 2 bases from J, with 12 bases between. The germline V gene has CDR1 SEHNR and CDR2 FQNEAQ (reference sequence). DNA for the CDR3: TGTGCCAGCAGCTTAGGGGGAGGTTCTCCCTACGAGCAGTACTTC. Its translation: CASSLGGGSPYEQYF.

The chain links TRBV21-1 to TRBJ1-1; TRBD1 is the table's D call and was not checked against the DNA. TRBV21-1 is marked as a pseudogene. This CDR3 contains 17 residues. The DNA of the CDR3 is TGTGCCAGCAGCCCAGCCCCTCTCGGACAGGGGATCACTGAAGCTTTCTTT. It yields the protein CASSPAPLGQGITEAFF.

The V and J genes are TRBV7-2 and TRBJ1-4; 7 nucleotides align to TRBD1. J gave up 3 bases and V 5 bases, and 3 bases lay outside the gene matches. CDR3 length equals 14 residues. CDR1 and CDR2 from the germline V gene are SGHTA and FQGNSA. CDR3 in DNA: TGTGCCAGCAGCCGGGACAGCGCTAATGAAAAACTGTTTTTT. Translation gives CASSRDSANEKLFF.

The chain carries TRBV6-1 and TRBJ2-5; D is possibly TRBD1 (9 bases). Trimming took 2 bases from V and 3 from J, leaving 19 bases between them. Germline CDR1 and CDR2: MNHNS and SASEGT. This CDR3 region has 17 residues. CDR3: CASSEKGQGLDEETQYF. The DNA of the CDR3 is TGTGCCAGCAGTGAAAAGGGACAGGGACTAGACGAAGAGACCCAGTACTTC.

The CDR3 DNA reads as TGCAGCGTTGTCCGGAGAAACACTGAAGCTTTCTTT. Amino acids: CSVVRRNTEAFF. This chain joins TRBV29-1 and TRBJ1-1; D uncertain. With 4 bases removed from V and 2 bases from J, the gap between germline ends came to 8 bases. The CDR3 runs 12 residues. Germline CDR1 reads SQVTM; CDR2 reads ANQGSEA.

The gene calls are TRBV9 and TRBJ1-2, with D possibly TRBD1 on 5 matching bases. V was pared by 3 bases and J by 2 bases, with 8 bases between. Germline values: CDR1 SGDLS, CDR2 YYNGEE. The CDR3 runs to 13 residues. CDR3 loop: CASSETGNYGYTF. CDR3 nucleotides: TGTGCCAGCAGCGAAACAGGAAACTATGGCTACACCTTC.

The chain is built from TRBV5-6 and TRBJ1-1, with a weak D call TRBD1 (5 bases). This CDR3 is 14 amino acids long. V was trimmed by 4 bases and J by 4 bases, leaving 14 bases between them. The germline CDR1 and CDR2 sequences are SGHDT and YYEEEE. The CDR3, as DNA: TGTGCCAGCAGCGTGTACCAGGGTTTCACTGAAGCTTTCTTT. Translated: CASSVYQGFTEAFF.

CDR3 sequence reads: CARQGTGGKSSEAFF. CDR3 DNA: TGTGCCCGGCAGGGGACAGGGGGCAAAAGTTCTGAAGCTTTCTTT. The V call is TRBV2, the J call TRBJ1-1, with 12 bases aligning to TRBD1. There are 15 residues in the CDR3. Germline values: CDR1 SNHLY, CDR2 FYNNEI. V lost 11 bases and J lost 6; bases outside the gene matches: 13.

The gene calls are TRBV11-2 and TRBJ2-7; tentatively, D is TRBD2 (6 bases). The CDR3 is made up of 13 amino acids. V shed 3 bases and J shed 2 bases, with 8 bases lying between them. Germline CDR1 reads SGHAT; CDR2 reads FQNNGV. CDR3 in DNA: TGTGCCAGCAGCTTGGAGGGGCCCTACGAGCAGTACTTC. Translation: CASSLEGPYEQYF. Drawing the rest from reference TRBV11-2 and TRBJ2-7, the complete variable domain is EAGVAQSPRYKIIEKRQSVAFWCNPISGHATLYWYQQILGQGPKLLIQFQNNGVVDDSQLPKDRFSAERLKGVDSTLKIQPAKLEDSAVYLCASSLEGPYEQYFGPGTRLTVT.

The V call is TRBV15, the J call TRBJ1-2, with TRBD1 matching 8 bases. The CDR3 spans 13 residues. Losses at the gene ends were 4 bases for V and 6 bases for J; bases not matched to a gene: 4. CDR1 LNHNV and CDR2 YYDKDF come from the germline V gene (reference sequence). CDR3 bases: TGTGCCACCAGCACAGACAGGGGTAATGGCTACACCTTC. Amino acids: CATSTDRGNGYTF.

The rearrangement uses TRBV6-1 and TRBJ1-6; 7 bases align to TRBD1. Germline V gene sequence: CDR1 MNHNS, CDR2 SASEGT. The CDR3 extends over 15 amino acids. The J segment lost 3 bases and the V segment lost 3 bases, leaving 2 bases of the junction unmatched. The CDR3 loop reads CASSEGQYYNSPLHF. CDR3 nucleotide sequence: TGTGCCAGCAGTGAGGGACAGTACTATAATTCACCCCTCCACTTT.

The rearrangement uses TRBV19 and TRBJ2-7, with D uncertain. The germline V and J ends were trimmed by 5 bases and 5 bases, with 16 bases remaining between them. Germline CDR1 LNHDA, CDR2 SQIVND (reference sequence). The CDR3 extends over 14 amino acids. DNA of the CDR3: TGTGCCAGTAGTGGTGGTAGGAGAGTTCACGAGCAGTACTTC. Translating it yields CASSGGRRVHEQYF.

The V call is TRBV21-1, the J call TRBJ1-1. TRBV21-1 represents a pseudogene. CDR3 size: 12 residues. The CDR3 DNA sequence: TGTGCCAGATCCGGGGGGTTTACTGAAGCTTTCTTT. Its protein is CARSGGFTEAFF.